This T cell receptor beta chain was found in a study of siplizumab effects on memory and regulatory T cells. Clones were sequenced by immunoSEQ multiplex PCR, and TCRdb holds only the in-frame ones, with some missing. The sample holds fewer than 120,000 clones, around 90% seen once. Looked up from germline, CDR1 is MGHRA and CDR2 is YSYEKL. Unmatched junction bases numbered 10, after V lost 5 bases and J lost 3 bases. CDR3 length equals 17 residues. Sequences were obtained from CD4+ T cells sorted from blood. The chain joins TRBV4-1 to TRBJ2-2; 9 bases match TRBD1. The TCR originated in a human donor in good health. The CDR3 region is CASSSNRGRRYTGELFF. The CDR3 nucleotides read TGCGCCAGCAGCTCAAACAGGGGGCGCAGGTACACCGGGGAGCTGTTTTTT.